This TCR beta chain is drawn from a study of CD39 and CD103 CD8 tumor-infiltrating T cells. Study-wide results and limits: DP CD8 TILs seemed more oligoclonal than DN, SP and blood memory CD8.

Profiled with immunoSEQ multiplex PCR; TCRdb holds only in-frame clones, not every one. The table records around 2,300 clones, 70% to 85% of them present only once. A remark on this clone: Its antigen is not known.

The receptor comes from a human donor with head and neck squamous cell carcinoma. The sequenced sample consisted of CD39- CD103- CD8+ T cells sorted from the tumor. Sample subset: CD103-CD39- double-negative CD45RA- CD8 T cells.

CDR3 coding DNA: TGTGCCAGCTCGGAGACCCCCAGTGGGACAGGGAATTCTGGCTACACCTTC. As protein: CASSETPSGTGNSGYTF. This chain links TRBV2 with TRBJ1-2, with 9 bases identical to TRBD1. Germline-derived CDR1 and CDR2 are SNHLY and FYNNEI. V shed 8 bases and J 7 bases; nucleotides not matched to a gene: 20. The CDR3 covers 17 residues.